A selection of T cell receptor beta chains follows, all from one sample in a study of shared clonotypes between healthy human individuals. Clones were read by immunoSEQ multiplex PCR, and TCRdb kept only the in-frame ones, dropping some. The sample lists 150,000 to 200,000 clones; 65% to 70% were seen once. Input material: memory CD4+ T cells sorted from blood. The source of these receptors is a man aged 25-45 years in good health. Both conserved end residues are trimmed from each CDR3. Fields, in order: V gene, CDR3 length, J gene, CDR3 protein.

>TRBV2|12|TRBJ2-4
ASSNRGILDIQY
>TRBV5-1|14|TRBJ2-3
ASSLQGLRGTDTQY
>TRBV28|13|TRBJ1-5
ASSNLQGNDQPQH
>TRBV29-1|12|TRBJ1-3
SVEAGPSGNTIY
>TRBV2|13|TRBJ1-2
ASSEGDSVGSGYT
>TRBV14|12|TRBJ2-2
ASSYDGWTGELF
>TRBV6-6|9|TRBJ2-3
ASSVADTQY
>TRBV4-3|15|TRBJ1-4
ASSQGASGDVSEKLF
>TRBV19|12|TRBJ2-7
ASSKAGNSYEQY
>TRBV5-1|13|TRBJ2-7
ASSLSRGLVYEQY
>TRBV29-1|13|TRBJ2-7
SVETSGVNAYEQY
>TRBV30|12|TRBJ1-2
AWAGGGASYGYT
>TRBV28|12|TRBJ2-7
ASSLMPASREQY
>TRBV27|16|TRBJ2-1
ASRPKLRDSRAYNEQF
>TRBV28|13|TRBJ2-5
ASSLVRAGQETQY
>TRBV7-9|11|TRBJ1-5
ASSMSGNQPQH
>TRBV28|11|TRBJ2-7
ASSRRGGYEQY
>TRBV7-9|9|TRBJ2-7
ASSRYLEEY
>TRBV6-6|12|TRBJ1-2
ASSYGTVDYGYT
>TRBV7-8|11|TRBJ2-1
ASSSTRDNEQF
>TRBV19|16|TRBJ2-2
ASRRLAGPRANTGELF
>TRBV29-1|11|TRBJ2-7
SARPLGGYEQY
>TRBV7-2|14|TRBJ2-1
ASSSGTSGALGEQF
>TRBV29-1|15|TRBJ2-7
SVVYDRGGFGPYEQY
>TRBV5-5|14|TRBJ1-1
ASTQGPWFNEEKAF
>TRBV23-1|10|TRBJ2-2
ASRMVVGELF
>TRBV10-3|11|TRBJ2-1
AITPGVSDEQF
>TRBV5-6|13|TRBJ2-2
ASSSRDKRYGELF
>TRBV2|12|TRBJ2-1
ASSELGDYNEQF
>TRBV6-1|14|TRBJ2-3
ASSGTSGTALDTQY
>TRBV2|10|TRBJ2-5
ASSVDAETQY
>TRBV30|12|TRBJ2-7
AWSRASGAGEQY
>TRBV7-3|15|TRBJ2-6
ASSLMAEGSGANVLT
>TRBV5-1|14|TRBJ2-5
ASSSCHVFCQETQY
>TRBV10-3|11|TRBJ1-5
AIEGQGLWPQH
>TRBV6-6|12|TRBJ1-1
ASSYRTENTEAF
>TRBV7-9|14|TRBJ2-5
ASSLGQGVFLETQY
>TRBV7-2|12|TRBJ2-7
ASSLSGIASEQY
>TRBV10-1|11|TRBJ2-1
ASSESGHPEKF
>TRBV6-5|8|TRBJ2-2
ASRFGELF
>TRBV30|11|TRBJ1-4
AWSGEVGEKLF
>TRBV7-6|13|TRBJ2-3
ASSSGHLSTDTQY
>TRBV14|14|TRBJ2-3
ASSQTGNPSTDTQY
>TRBV6-1|15|TRBJ2-7
ASSDSGTFLGRYEQY